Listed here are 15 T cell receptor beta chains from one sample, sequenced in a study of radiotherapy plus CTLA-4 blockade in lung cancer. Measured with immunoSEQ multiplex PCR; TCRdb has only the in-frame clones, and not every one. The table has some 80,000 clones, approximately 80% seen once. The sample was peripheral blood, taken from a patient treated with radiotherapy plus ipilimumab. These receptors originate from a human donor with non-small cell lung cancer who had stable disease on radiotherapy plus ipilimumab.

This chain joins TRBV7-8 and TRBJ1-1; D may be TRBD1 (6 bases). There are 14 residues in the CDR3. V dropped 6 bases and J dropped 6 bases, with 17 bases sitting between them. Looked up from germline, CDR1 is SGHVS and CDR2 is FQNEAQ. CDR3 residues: CASSIPGAVAEAFF. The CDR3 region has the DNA TGTGCCAGCAGTATCCCAGGGGCTGTTGCTGAAGCTTTCTTT.

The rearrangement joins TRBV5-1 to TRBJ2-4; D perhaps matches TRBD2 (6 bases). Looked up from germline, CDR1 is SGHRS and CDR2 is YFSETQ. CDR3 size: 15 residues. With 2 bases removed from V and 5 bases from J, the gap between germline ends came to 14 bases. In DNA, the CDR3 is TGCGCCAGCAGCTTAACTGGGACTTCCGAAAACATTCAGTACTTC. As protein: CASSLTGTSENIQYF.

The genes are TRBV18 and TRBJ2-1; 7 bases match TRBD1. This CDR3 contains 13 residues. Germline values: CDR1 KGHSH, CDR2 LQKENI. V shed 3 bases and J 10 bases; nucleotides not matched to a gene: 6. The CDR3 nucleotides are TGTGCCAGCTCACCGGGACAGCCCCTGGAGCAGTTCTTC. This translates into CASSPGQPLEQFF.

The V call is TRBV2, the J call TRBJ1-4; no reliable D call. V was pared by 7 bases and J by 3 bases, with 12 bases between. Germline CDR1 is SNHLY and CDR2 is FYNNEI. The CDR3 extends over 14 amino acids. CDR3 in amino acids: CASKAGWANEKLFF. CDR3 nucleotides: TGTGCCAGCAAGGCGGGGTGGGCTAATGAAAAACTGTTTTTT.

CDR3 region: CASSQADGTLADTQYF. As DNA, the CDR3 is TGTGCCAGCAGCCAAGCGGACGGCACCTTGGCAGATACGCAGTATTTT. V usage is TRBV4-2 and J usage is TRBJ2-3; D uncertain. From germline, CDR1 is LGHNA and CDR2 YNFKEQ. The ends were cut back, 1 base at V and 4 bases at J, with 15 bases in the middle. This CDR3 is 16 amino acids long.

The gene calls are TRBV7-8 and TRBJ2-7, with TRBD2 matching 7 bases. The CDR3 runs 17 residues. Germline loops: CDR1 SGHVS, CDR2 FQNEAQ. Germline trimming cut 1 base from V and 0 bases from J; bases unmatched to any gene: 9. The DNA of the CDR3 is TGTGCCAGCAGCTTAGGAATTATTGGACTAGGCTCCTACGAGCAGTACTTC. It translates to CASSLGIIGLGSYEQYF.

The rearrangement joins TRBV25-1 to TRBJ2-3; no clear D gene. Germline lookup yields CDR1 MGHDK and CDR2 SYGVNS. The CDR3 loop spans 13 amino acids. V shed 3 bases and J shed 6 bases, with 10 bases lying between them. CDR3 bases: TGTGCCAGCAGTGACCGCGCTCCGGATACGCAGTATTTT. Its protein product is CASSDRAPDTQYF. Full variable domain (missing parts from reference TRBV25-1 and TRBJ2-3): EADIYQTPRYLVIGTGKKITLECSQTMGHDKMYWYQQDPGMELHLIHYSYGVNSTEKGDLSSESTVSRIRTEHFPLTLESARPSHTSQYLCASSDRAPDTQYFGPGTRLTVL.

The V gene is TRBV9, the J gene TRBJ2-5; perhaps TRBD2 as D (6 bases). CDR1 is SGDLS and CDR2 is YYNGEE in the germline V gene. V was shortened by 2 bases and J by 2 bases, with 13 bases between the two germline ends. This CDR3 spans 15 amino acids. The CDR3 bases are TGTGCCAGCAGCGTTAGTAGCGGCCTTCAAGAGACCCAGTACTTC. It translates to CASSVSSGLQETQYF.

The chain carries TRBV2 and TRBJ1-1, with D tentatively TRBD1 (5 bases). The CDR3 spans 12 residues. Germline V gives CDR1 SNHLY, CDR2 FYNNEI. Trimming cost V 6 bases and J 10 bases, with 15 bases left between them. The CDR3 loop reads CASSQRQRRAFF. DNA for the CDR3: TGTGCCAGCAGCCAAAGACAGCGAAGAGCTTTCTTT.

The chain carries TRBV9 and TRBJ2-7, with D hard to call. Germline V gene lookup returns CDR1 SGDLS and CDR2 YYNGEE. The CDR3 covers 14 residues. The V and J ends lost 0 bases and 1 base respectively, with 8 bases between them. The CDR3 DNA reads TGTGCCAGCAGCGTAGATACTTTTTCCTACGAGCAGTACTTC. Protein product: CASSVDTFSYEQYF.

For the CDR3, the DNA is TGTGCCAGCAGCCAAGATTTAGCAGGGAGTCTGGAGGGCTACACCTTC. Translating gives CASSQDLAGSLEGYTF. The rearrangement links TRBV4-2 to TRBJ1-2; TRBD1 might be the D (5 bases). Germline CDR1 LGHNA, CDR2 YNFKEQ. This CDR3 has 16 amino acids. V lost 0 bases to trimming and J lost 8 bases, with 19 bases between them.

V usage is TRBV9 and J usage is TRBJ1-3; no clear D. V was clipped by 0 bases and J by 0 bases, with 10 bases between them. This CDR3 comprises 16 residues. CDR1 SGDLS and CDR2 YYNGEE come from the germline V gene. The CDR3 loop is CASSVGGGDSGNTIYF. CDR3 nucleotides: TGTGCCAGCAGCGTAGGGGGAGGAGACTCTGGAAACACCATATATTTT.

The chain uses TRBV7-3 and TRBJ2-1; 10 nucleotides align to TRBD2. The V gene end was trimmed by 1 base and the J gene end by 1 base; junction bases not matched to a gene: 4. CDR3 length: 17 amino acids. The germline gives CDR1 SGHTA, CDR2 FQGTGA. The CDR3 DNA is TGTGCCAGCAGCTTAAGAGGTAGCGGGGGGTCCTACAATGAGCAGTTCTTC. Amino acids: CASSLRGSGGSYNEQFF.

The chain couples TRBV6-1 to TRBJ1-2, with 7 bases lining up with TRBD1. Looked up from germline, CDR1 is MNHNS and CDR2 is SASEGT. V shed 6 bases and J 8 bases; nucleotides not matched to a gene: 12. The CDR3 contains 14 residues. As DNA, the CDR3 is TGTGCCAGCAGACCACAACAGGGGTCGGCGGGCTACACCTTC. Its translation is CASRPQQGSAGYTF.

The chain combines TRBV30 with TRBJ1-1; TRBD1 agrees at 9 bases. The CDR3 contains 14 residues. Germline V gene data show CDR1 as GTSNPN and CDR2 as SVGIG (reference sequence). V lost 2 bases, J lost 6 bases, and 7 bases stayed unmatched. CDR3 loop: CAWSPGQGTSEAFF. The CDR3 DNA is TGTGCCTGGAGTCCCGGACAGGGGACCTCTGAAGCTTTCTTT. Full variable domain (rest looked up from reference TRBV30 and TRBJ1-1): SQTIHQWPATLVQPVGSPLSLECTVEGTSNPNLYWYRQAAGRGLQLLFYSVGIGQISSEVPQNLSASRPQDRQFILSSKKLLLSDSGFYLCAWSPGQGTSEAFFGQGTRLTVV.